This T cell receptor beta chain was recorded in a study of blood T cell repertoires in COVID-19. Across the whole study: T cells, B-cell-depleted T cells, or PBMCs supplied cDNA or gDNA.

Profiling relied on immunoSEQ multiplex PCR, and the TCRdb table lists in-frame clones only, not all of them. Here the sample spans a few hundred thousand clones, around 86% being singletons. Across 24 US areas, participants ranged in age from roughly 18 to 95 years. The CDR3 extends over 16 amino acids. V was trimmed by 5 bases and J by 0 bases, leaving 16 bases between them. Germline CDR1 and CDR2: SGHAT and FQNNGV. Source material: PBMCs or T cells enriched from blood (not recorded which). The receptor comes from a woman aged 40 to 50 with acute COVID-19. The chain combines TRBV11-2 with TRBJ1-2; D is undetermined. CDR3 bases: TGTGCCAGCAGCGACCCTTACAAGAGGGCTAACTATGGCTACACCTTC. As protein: CASSDPYKRANYGYTF.